The present T cell receptor beta chain was sequenced within a study of T cell clones after liver transplantation. Study context: TCRbeta sequencing after a pre-transplant mixed lymphocyte reaction identified graft-donor-reactive clones, later tracked in post-transplant blood.

This table comes from immunoSEQ multiplex PCR, and its TCRdb copy is limited to in-frame clones, with some not included. The table has roughly 100,000 clones, approximately 85% seen once. Study-wide results and caveats: Graft donor-reactive T cells possibly entered the graft instead of undergoing deletion.

Thawed unstimulated PBMCs were FACS-sorted by CD3, CD4 and CD8 into two populations. For this clone: Its matching antigen is unknown.

Material: CD4+ T cells from blood, obtained before liver transplant. The TCR comes from a human donor who received a liver transplant.

DNA for the CDR3: TGTGCCAGTAGTCCAATGGCAGGGGGCGGCACAGATACGCAGTATTTT. It specifies CASSPMAGGGTDTQYF. The J gene is TRBJ2-3, the V gene TRBV19, with 8 bases lining up with TRBD1. This CDR3 is built from 16 residues. Per the germline V gene, CDR1 is LNHDA and CDR2 is SQIVND (reference sequence). V dropped 5 bases and J dropped 1; count of bases not matched to a gene: 8.